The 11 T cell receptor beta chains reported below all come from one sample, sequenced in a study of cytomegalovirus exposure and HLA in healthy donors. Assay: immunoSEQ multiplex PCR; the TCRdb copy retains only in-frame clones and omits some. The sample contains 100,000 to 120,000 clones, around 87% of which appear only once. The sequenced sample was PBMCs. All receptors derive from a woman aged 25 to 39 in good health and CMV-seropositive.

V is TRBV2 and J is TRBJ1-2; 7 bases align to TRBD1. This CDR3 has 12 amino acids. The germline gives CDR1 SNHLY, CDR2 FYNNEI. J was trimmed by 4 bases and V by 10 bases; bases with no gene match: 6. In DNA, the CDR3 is TGTGCCACCAGGGGGGCAACCTATGGCTACACCTTC. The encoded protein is CATRGATYGYTF.

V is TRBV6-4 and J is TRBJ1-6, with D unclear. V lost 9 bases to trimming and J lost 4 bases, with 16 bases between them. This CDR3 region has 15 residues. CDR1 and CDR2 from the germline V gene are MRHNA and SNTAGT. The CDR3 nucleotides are TGTGCCAGATTAGTGGGGAGACGGTATAATTCACCCCTCCACTTT. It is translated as CARLVGRRYNSPLHF.

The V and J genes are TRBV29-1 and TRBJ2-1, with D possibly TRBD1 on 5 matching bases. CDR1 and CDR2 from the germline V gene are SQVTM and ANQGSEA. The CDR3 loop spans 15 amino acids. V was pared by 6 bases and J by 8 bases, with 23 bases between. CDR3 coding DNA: TGCAGCGTCCGGAAGGGGAAGACCTCGGCGGATGAGCAGTTCTTC. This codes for CSVRKGKTSADEQFF.

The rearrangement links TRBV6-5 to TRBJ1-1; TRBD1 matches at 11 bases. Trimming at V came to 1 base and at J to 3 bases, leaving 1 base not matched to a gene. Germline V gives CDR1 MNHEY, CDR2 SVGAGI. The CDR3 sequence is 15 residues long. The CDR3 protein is CASSYWGQGDTEAFF. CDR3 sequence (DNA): TGTGCCAGCAGTTACTGGGGACAGGGGGACACTGAAGCTTTCTTT.

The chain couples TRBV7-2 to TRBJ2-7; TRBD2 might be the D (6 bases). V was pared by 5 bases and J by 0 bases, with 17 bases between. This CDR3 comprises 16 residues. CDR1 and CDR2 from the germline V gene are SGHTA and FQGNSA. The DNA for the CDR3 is TGTGCCAGCAGCCACATTGGAGGGCTCCCCTCCTACGAGCAGTACTTC. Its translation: CASSHIGGLPSYEQYF.

CDR3 in amino acids: CASSPQDRASYGYTF. The CDR3 bases are TGTGCCAGCAGCCCCCAGGACAGGGCCAGCTATGGCTACACCTTC. This chain uses TRBV28 with TRBJ1-2, with 8 bases lining up with TRBD1. The germline V gene encodes CDR1 MDHEN and CDR2 SYDVKM. This CDR3 spans 15 amino acids. Trimming cost V 6 bases and J 4 bases; bases outside gene matches: 10.

CDR3 amino acids: CASSLAMGARELFF. In nucleotides, the CDR3 is TGCGCCAGCAGCTTGGCCATGGGGGCCAGGGAGCTGTTTTTT. The chain carries TRBV5-1 and TRBJ2-2; D perhaps matches TRBD1 (6 bases). There are 14 residues in the CDR3. V lost 0 bases and J lost 9, with 12 bases in between. Per germline, CDR1 SGHRS and CDR2 YFSETQ. The entire variable domain, with the rest obtained from reference TRBV5-1 and TRBJ2-2, is as follows: KAGVTQTPRYLIKTRGQQVTLSCSPISGHRSVSWYQQTPGQGLQFLFEYFSETQRNKGNFPGRFSGRQFSNSRSEMNVSTLELGDSALYLCASSLAMGARELFFGEGSRLTVL.

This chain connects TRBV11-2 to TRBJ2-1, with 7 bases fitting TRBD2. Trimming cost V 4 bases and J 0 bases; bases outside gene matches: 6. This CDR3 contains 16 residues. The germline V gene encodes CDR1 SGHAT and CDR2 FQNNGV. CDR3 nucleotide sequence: TGTGCCAGCAGCTCACCTCGGGGGGTCTCCTACAATGAGCAGTTCTTC. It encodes CASSSPRGVSYNEQFF.

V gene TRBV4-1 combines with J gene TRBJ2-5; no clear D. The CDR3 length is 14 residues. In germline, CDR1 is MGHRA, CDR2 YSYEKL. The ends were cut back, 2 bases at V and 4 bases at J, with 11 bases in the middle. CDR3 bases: TGCGCCAGCAGCCAATACTTCGGTCCAGAGACCCAGTACTTC. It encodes CASSQYFGPETQYF.

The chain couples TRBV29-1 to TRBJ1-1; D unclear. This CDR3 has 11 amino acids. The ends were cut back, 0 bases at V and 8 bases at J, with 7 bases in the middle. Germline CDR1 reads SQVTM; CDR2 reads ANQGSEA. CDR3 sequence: CSVEDTGEAFF. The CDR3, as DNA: TGCAGCGTTGAAGATACGGGAGAAGCTTTCTTT.

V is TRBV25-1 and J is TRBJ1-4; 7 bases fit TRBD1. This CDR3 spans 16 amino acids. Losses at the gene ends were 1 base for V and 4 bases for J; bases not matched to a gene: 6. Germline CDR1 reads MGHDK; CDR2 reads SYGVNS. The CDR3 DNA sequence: TGTGCCAGCAGTGAATCAAGGGGGCGAGGTAATGAAAAACTGTTTTTT. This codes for CASSESRGRGNEKLFF.